This TCR beta chain was sequenced during a study of blood T cell repertoires in COVID-19. For the study at large: From T cells, B-cell-depleted T cells, or PBMCs came the material, which was cDNA or gDNA.

Authors' analysis steps: Amplification from reference gene primers served as the basis for estimated nucleated cell counts. TCRdb's copy holds only in-frame clones and misses some; the assay was immunoSEQ multiplex PCR. Clone size and the V and J calls come from that table; the DNA yielded D and trimming. The sample contains 50,000 to 75,000 clones, more than 60% of which appear only once. This CDR3 is 15 amino acids long. CDR1 LGHNA and CDR2 YSLEER come from the germline V gene. V dropped 1 base and J dropped 0 bases, with 9 bases sitting between them. The rearrangement links TRBV4-3 to TRBJ1-2; tentatively, D is TRBD1 (5 bases). The sample consisted of peripheral blood. The clonotype was recovered from a human donor in a cohort sampled during active COVID-19. The CDR3 DNA reads TGCGCCAGCAGCCAAGGAACAGGCTCTAACTATGGCTACACCTTC. Its protein is CASSQGTGSNYGYTF.